This entry concerns a single T cell receptor beta chain. Trimming removed 7 bases from V and 3 bases from J; junction bases left unmatched: 9. CDR1 is MNHEY, CDR2 SVGAGI, per germline. The CDR3 extends over 15 amino acids. The sample originates from a study of blood T cell repertoires in COVID-19. Those enrolled, adults aged 18 to 89 years, came from about two dozen US areas. Participant-given clinical history determined each cohort assignment. What the recovered Cohort 3 donors had was two negative PCRs, clearance, or symptom resolution. Authors' analysis steps: Using reference gene primer amplification, nucleated cell counts were estimated. Clones were read by immunoSEQ multiplex PCR, and TCRdb kept only the in-frame ones, dropping some. V and J calls and clone size come straight from that table; D and trimming were deduced from the DNA. The table shows 200,000 to 250,000 clones, with 82% occurring only once.

The source of this sequence is a woman aged 60-75 years who had recovered from COVID-19. The sample consisted of PBMCs or T cells enriched from blood (not recorded which). The chain recombines TRBV6-5 with TRBJ2-4; 7 bases align to TRBD1. DNA for the CDR3: TGTGCCAGCACCGCGACAGGGTATGGCAAAAACATTCAGTACTTC. This sequence encodes CASTATGYGKNIQYF.